At least ten counts were recorded for the clone carrying this TCR beta chain. Antigen unknown. The data belong to a study of T cells in Graves' hyperthyroidism and ophthalmopathy. Broader study findings: Ophthalmopathy was predicted by the model a median of roughly 6.6 months ahead of onset. In the analysis, a 13 V-J model separated ophthalmopathy from stable hyperthyroidism. Most thyroid-expanded clonotypes above 0.001 were also found in blood.

Cells are PBMCs isolated from over 7.5 ml of fresh blood. This CDR3 has 14 amino acids. V lost 1 base, J lost 6 bases, and 13 bases lay in between. Germline-derived CDR1 and CDR2 are SEHNR and FQNEAQ (reference sequence). There were TCR beta CDR3 regions amplified from RNA transcripts. Researchers ran a first-round RT-PCR on the TCR CDR3 using the HTBI primer set. Via MiXCR, TCRdb re-called the multiplex PCR reads, giving one row per CDR3 protein. Of 550,000 to 600,000 distinct CDR3 sequences listed, approximately 16% are singletons. Specimen: blood. The V call is TRBV7-9, the J call TRBJ2-7; D unresolved. The TCR sequence derives from a woman aged 18-29 years with Graves' hyperthyroidism. CDR3 loop: CASSLEGFKSEQYF. CDR3 DNA sequence: TGTGCCAGCAGCTTAGAAGGGTTCAAATCCGAGCAGTACTTC.